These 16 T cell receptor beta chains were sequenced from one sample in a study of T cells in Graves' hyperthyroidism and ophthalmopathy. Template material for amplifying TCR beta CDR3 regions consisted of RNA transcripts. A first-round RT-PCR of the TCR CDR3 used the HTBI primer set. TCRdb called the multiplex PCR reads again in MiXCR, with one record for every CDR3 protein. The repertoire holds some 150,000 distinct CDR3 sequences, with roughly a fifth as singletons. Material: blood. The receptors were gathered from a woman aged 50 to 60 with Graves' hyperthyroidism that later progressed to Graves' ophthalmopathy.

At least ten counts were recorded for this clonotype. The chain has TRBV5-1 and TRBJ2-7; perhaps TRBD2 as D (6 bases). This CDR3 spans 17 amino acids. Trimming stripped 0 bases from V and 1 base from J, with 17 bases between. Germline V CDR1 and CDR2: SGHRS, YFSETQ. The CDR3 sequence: CASSLEFEEGGSYEQYF. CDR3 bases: TGCGCCAGCAGCTTGGAGTTTGAGGAGGGCGGTTCCTACGAGCAGTACTTC.

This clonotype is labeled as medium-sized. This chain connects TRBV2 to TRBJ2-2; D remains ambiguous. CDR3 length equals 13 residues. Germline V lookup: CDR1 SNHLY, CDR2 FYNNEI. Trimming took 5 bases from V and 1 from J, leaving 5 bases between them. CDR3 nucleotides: TGTGCCAGCAGTATCCGGAACACCGGGGAGCTGTTTTTT. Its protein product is CASSIRNTGELFF.

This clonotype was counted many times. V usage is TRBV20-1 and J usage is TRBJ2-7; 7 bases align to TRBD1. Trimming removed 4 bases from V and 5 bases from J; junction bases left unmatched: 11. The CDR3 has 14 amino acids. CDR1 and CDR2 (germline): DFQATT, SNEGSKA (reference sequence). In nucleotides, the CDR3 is TGCAGTGCTACAGACAGGGTGTCAGTCCACGAGCAGTACTTC. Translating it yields CSATDRVSVHEQYF.

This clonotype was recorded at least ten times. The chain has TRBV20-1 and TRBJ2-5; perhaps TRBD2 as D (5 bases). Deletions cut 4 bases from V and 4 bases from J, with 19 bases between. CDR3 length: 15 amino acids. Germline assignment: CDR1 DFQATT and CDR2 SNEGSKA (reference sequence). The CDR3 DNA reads TGCAGTGCTAATAGTTTCGAGGGTCTTGTAGAGACCCAGTACTTC. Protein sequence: CSANSFEGLVETQYF.

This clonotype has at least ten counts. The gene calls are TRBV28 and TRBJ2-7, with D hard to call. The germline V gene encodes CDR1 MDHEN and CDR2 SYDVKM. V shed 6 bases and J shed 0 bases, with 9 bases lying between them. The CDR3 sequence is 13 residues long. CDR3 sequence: CASRPAASYEQYF. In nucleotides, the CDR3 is TGTGCCAGCAGGCCGGCCGCCTCCTACGAGCAGTACTTC.

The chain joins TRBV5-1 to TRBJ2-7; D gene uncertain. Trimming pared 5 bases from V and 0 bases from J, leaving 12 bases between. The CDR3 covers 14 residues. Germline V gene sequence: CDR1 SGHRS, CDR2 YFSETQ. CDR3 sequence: CASSPDGSSYEQYF. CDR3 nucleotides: TGCGCCAGCAGTCCCGACGGTAGCTCCTACGAGCAGTACTTC.

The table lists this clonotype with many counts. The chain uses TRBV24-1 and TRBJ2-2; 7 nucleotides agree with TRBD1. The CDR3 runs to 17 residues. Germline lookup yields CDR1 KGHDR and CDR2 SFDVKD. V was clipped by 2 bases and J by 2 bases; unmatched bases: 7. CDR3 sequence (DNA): TGTGCCACCAGTGATTCCCCCAGGGGGACAAACACCGGGGAGCTGTTTTTT. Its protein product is CATSDSPRGTNTGELFF.

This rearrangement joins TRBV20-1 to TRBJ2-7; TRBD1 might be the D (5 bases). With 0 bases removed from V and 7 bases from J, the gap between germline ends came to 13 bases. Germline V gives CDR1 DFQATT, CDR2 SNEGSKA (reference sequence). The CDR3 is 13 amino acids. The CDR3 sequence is CSARDQGSREQYF. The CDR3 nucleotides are TGCAGTGCTAGAGATCAGGGTTCAAGAGAGCAGTACTTC.

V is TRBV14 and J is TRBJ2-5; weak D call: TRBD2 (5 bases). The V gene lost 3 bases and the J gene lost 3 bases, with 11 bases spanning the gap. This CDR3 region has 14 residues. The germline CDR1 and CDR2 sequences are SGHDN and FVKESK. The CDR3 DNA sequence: TGTGCCAGCAGCCAGCTGGGGAGAGAAGAGACCCAGTACTTC. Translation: CASSQLGREETQYF.

CDR3 DNA sequence: TGCAGTGCTAATTCACTAGCCACTGAAGCTTTCTTT. It is translated as CSANSLATEAFF. The chain is built from TRBV20-1 and TRBJ1-1; D uncertain. Germline lookup yields CDR1 DFQATT and CDR2 SNEGSKA (reference sequence). V lost 4 bases to trimming and J lost 4 bases, with 10 bases between them. This CDR3 contains 12 residues.

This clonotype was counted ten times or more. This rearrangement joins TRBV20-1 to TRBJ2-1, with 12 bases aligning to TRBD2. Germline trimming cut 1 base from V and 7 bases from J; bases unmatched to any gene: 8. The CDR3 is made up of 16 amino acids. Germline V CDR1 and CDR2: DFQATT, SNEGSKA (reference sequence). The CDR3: CSARAASGRAGNEQFF. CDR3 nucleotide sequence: TGCAGTGCTAGAGCGGCTAGCGGGAGGGCCGGGAATGAGCAGTTCTTC.

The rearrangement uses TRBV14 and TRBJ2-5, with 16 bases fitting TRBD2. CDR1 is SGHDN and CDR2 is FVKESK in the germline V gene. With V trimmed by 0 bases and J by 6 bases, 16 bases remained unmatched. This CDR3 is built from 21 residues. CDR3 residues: CASSQEGSLGTSGRARKTQYF. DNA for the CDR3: TGTGCCAGCAGCCAAGAAGGGAGCCTCGGGACTAGCGGGAGGGCCAGAAAGACCCAGTACTTC.

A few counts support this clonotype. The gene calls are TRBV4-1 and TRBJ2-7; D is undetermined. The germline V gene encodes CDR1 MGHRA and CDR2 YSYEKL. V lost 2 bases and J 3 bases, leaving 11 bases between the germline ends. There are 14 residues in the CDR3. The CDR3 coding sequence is TGCGCCAGCAGCCAACCGACAAGTATCTACGAGCAGTACTTC. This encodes CASSQPTSIYEQYF.

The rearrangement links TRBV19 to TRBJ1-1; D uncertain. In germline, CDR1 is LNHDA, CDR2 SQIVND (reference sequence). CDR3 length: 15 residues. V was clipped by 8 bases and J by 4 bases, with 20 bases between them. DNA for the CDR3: TGTGCCAGTGGTTTAAATAGGGAACGGGGCACTGAAGCTTTCTTT. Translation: CASGLNRERGTEAFF. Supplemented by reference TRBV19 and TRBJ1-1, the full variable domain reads DGGITQSPKYLFRKEGQNVTLSCEQNLNHDAMYWYRQDPGQGLRLIYYSQIVNDFQKGDIAEGYSVSREKKESFPLTVTSAQKNPTAFYLCASGLNRERGTEAFFGQGTRLTVV.

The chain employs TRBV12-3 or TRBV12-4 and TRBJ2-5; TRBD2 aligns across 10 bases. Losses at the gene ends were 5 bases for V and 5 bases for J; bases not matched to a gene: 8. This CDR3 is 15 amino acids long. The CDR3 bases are TGTGCCAGCAGTAATAGCGGGGGGCCGGAGGAGACCCAGTACTTC. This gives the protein CASSNSGGPEETQYF.

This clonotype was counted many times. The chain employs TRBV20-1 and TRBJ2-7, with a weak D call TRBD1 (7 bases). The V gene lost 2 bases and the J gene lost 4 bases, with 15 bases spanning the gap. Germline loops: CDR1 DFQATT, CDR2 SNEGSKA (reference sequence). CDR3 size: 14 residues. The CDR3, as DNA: TGCAGTGCTAGATCATGGACAGGACTATACGAGCAGTACTTC. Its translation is CSARSWTGLYEQYF.